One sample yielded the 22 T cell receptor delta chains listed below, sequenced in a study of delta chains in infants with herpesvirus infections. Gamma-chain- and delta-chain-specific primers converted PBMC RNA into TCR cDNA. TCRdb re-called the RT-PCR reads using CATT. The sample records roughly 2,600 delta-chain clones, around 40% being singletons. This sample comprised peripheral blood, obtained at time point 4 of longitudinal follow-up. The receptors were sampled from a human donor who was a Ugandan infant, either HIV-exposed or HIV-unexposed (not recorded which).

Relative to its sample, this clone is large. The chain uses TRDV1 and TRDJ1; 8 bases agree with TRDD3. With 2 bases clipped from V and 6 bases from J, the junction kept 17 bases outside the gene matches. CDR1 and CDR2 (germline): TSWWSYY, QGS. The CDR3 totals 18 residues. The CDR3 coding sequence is TGTGCTCTTGGGGAATCGGGGATACAATCCCAGGTCTGCCATAAACTCATCTTT. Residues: CALGESGIQSQVCHKLIF.

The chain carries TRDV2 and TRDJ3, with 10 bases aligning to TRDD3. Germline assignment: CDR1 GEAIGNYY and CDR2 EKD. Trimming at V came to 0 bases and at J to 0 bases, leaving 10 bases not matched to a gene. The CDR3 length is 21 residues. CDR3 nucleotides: TGTGCCTGTGACACCGGTGGTGGGGGATACCCAAGCTCCTGGGACACCCGACAGATGTTTTTC. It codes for CACDTGGGGYPSSWDTRQMFF.

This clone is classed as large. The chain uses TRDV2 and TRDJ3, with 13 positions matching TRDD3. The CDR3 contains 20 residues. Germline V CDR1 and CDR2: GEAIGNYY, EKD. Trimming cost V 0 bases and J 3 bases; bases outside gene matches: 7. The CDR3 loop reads CACDTVLGDTRGWDTRQMFF. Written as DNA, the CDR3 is TGTGCCTGTGACACCGTACTGGGGGATACGCGAGGCTGGGACACCCGACAGATGTTTTTC.

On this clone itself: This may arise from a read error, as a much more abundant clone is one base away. The CDR3 DNA follows: TGTGCCTGTGACACCGTACTGTGGGAGGGGTACACCGATAAACTCATCTTT. Translation: CACDTVLWEGYTDKLIF. The V call is TRDV2, the J call TRDJ1; D is undetermined. CDR3 length: 17 amino acids. Germline values: CDR1 GEAIGNYY, CDR2 EKD. V was pared by 0 bases and J by 0 bases, with 16 bases between.

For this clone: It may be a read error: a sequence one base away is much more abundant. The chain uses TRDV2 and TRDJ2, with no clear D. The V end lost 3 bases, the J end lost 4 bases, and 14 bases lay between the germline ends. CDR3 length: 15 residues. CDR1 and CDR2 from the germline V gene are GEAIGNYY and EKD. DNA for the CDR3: TGTGCCTGTGACTATCTAGAAGGAAGGACAGCACAACTCTTCTTT. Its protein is CACDYLEGRTAQLFF.

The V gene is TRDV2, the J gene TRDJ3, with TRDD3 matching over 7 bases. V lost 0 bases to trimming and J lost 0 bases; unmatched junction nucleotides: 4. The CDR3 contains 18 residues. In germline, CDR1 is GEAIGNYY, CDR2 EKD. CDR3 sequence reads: CACDTGYALSWDTRQMFF. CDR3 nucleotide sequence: TGTGCCTGTGACACCGGATACGCGCTCTCCTGGGACACCCGACAGATGTTTTTC.

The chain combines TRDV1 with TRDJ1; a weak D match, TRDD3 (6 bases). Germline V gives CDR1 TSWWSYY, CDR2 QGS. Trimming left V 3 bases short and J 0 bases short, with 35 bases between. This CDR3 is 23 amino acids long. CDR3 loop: CALGEQTGVRGTGWGSYTDKLIF. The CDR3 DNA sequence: TGTGCTCTTGGGGAGCAGACCGGGGTCCGGGGTACAGGTTGGGGATCGTACACCGATAAACTCATCTTT.

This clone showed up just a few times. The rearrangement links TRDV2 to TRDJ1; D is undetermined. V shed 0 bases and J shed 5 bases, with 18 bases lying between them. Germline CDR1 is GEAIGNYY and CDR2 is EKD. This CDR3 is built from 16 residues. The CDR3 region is CACDTLGILLGDKLIF. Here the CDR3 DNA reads TGTGCCTGTGACACCCTTGGAATACTGCTCGGTGATAAACTCATCTTT.

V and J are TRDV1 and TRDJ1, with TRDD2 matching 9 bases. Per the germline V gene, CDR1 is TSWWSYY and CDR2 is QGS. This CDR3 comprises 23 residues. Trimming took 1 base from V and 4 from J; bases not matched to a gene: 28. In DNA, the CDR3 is TGTGCTCTTGGGGAACATCGGCCTTCCTACTGCGTCTTGCGAGGTTGGGGCTTCGATAAACTCATCTTT. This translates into CALGEHRPSYCVLRGWGFDKLIF.

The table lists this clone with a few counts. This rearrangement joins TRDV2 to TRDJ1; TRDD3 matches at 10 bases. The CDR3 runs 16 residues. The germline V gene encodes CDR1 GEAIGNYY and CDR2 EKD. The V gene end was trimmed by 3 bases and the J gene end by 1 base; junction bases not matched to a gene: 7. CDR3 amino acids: CACDGLGDRRTDKLIF. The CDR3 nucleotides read TGTGCCTGTGACGGACTGGGGGATCGGCGCACCGATAAACTCATCTTT.

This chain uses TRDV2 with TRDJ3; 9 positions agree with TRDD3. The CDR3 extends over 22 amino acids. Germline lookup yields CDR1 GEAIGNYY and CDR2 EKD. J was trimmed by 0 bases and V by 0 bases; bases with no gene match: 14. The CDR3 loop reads CACDTGNWGTLPSSWDTRQMFF. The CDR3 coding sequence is TGTGCCTGTGACACCGGGAACTGGGGGACCTTACCGAGCTCCTGGGACACCCGACAGATGTTTTTC.

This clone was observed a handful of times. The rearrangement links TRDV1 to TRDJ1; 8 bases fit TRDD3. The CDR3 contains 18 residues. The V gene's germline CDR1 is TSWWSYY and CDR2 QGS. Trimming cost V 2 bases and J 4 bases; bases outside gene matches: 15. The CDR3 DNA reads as TGTGCTCTTGGGGAAGTGTACGCACTGGGGGTCCGTCACGATAAACTCATCTTT. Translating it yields CALGEVYALGVRHDKLIF.

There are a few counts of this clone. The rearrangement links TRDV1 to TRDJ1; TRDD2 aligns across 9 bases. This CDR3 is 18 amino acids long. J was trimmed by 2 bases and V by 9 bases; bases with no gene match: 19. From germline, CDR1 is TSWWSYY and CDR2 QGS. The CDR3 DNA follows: TGTGCTCTCAAGGGCCTTCCTACAGGGCTGGACCTGACCGATAAACTCATCTTT. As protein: CALKGLPTGLDLTDKLIF.

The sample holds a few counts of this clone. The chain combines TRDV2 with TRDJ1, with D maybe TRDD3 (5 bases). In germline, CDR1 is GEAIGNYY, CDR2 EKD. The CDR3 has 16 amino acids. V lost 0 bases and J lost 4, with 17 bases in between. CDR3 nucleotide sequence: TGTGCCTGTGACACCCTTTCGTCTACTGGAGGCGATAAACTCATCTTT. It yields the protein CACDTLSSTGGDKLIF.

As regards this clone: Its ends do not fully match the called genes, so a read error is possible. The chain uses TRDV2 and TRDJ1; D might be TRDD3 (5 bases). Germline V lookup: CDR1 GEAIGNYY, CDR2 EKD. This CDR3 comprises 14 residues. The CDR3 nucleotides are TGTGCCCGTGACTATTATGGGGAGGCCGATAAACTCATCTTT. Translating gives CARDYYGEADKLIF.

In DNA form, the CDR3 reads TGTGCCTGTGACACAAGAGCAACGCCATACACCCGACAGATGTTTTTC. This encodes CACDTRATPYTRQMFF. The chain is built from TRDV2 and TRDJ3; D is uncertain. Germline values: CDR1 GEAIGNYY, CDR2 EKD. The CDR3 has 16 residues. The V gene lost 1 base and the J gene lost 8 bases, with 14 bases spanning the gap.

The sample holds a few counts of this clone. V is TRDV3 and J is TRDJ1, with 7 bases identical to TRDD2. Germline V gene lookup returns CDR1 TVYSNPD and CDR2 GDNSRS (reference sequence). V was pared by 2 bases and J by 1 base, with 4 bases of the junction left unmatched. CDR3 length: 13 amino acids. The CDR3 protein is CAFALPATDKLIF. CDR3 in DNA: TGTGCCTTTGCCCTTCCTGCCACCGATAAACTCATCTTT.

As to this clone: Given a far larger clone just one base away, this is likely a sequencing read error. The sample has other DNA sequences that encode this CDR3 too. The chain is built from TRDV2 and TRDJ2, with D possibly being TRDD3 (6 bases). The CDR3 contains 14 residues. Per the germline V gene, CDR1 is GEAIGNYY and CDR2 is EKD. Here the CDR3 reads CACDTVGGTAQLFF. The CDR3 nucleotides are TGTGCCTGTGACACCGTGGGGGGAACAGCACAACTCTTCTTC.

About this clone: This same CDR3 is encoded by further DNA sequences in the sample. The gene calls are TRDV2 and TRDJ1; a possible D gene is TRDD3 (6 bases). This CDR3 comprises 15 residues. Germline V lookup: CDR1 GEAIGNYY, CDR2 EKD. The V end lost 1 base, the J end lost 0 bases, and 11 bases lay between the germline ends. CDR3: CACDTVGAYTDKLIF. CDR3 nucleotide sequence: TGTGCCTGTGACACGGTGGGGGCGTACACCGATAAACTCATCTTT.

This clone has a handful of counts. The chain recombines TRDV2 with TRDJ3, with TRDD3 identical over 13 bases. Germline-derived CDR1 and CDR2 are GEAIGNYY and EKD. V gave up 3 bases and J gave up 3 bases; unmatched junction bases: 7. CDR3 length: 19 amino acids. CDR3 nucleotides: TGTGCCTGTGACGCCTTACTGGGGGATACGGACTGGGACACCCGACAGATGTTTTTC. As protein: CACDALLGDTDWDTRQMFF.

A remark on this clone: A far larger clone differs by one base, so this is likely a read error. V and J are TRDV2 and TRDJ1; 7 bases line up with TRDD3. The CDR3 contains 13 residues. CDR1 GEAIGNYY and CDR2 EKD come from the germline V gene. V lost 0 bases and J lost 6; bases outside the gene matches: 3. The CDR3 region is CACDTWGTNKLIF. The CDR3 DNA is TGTGCCTGTGACACCTGGGGGACCAATAAACTCATCTTT.

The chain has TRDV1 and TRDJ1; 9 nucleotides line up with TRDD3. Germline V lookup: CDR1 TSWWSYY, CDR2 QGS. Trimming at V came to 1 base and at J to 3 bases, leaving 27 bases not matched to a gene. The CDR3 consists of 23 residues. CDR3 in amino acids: CALGEPPNSYGYWGTRSSDKLIF. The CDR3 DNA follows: TGTGCTCTTGGGGAACCGCCTAATTCCTACGGGTACTGGGGGACCCGCTCATCCGATAAACTCATCTTT.